The source of this T cell receptor beta chain is a study of control samples from healthy donors and cancer patients. Using immunoSEQ multiplex PCR, the repertoire was profiled, and TCRdb retains in-frame clones only, with some absent. The sample records around 180,000 clones, roughly 92% being singletons. CDR1 ENHRY and CDR2 SYGVKD come from the germline V gene. The V and J ends lost 4 bases and 4 bases respectively, with 19 bases between them. The CDR3 is 16 amino acids. Material: blood. The V gene is TRBV10-3, the J gene TRBJ2-5; TRBD2 is a possible D gene (5 bases). This TCR was sampled from a woman aged 18-29 years in good health. The CDR3 region is CAISGPSARARETQYF. The CDR3 DNA sequence: TGTGCCATCAGTGGGCCAAGCGCGAGGGCCAGAGAGACCCAGTACTTC.